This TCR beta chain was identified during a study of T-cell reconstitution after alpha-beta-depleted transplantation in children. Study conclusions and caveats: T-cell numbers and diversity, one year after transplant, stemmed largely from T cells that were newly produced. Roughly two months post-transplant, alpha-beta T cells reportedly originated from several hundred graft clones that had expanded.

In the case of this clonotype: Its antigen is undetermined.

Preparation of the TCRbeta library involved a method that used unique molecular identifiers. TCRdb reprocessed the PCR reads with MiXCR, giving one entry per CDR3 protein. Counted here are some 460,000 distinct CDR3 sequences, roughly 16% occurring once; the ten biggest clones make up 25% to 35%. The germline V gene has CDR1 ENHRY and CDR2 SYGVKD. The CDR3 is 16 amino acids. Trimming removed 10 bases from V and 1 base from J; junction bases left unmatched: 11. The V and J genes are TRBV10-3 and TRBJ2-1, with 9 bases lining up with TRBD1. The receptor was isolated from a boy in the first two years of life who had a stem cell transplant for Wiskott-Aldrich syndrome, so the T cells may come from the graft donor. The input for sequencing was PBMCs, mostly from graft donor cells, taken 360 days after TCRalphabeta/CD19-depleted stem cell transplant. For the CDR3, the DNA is TGTGCCACCCGGACAGGGGATATTTATTCCTACAATGAGCAGTTCTTC. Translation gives CATRTGDIYSYNEQFF.